These 6 T cell receptor beta chains came from one sample sequenced in a study of blood T cell repertoires in COVID-19. Profiling relied on immunoSEQ multiplex PCR, and the TCRdb table lists in-frame clones only, not all of them. The sample contains about 44,000 clones, roughly 70% of which appear only once. The specimen was peripheral blood. These receptors came from an elderly man with acute or convalescent COVID-19.

The rearrangement links TRBV28 to TRBJ2-4, with unresolved D. CDR3 size: 16 residues. V was clipped by 0 bases and J by 1 base, with 10 bases between them. Germline CDR1 and CDR2: MDHEN and SYDVKM. The CDR3: CASSLWQGRAKNIQYF. In DNA form, the CDR3 reads TGTGCCAGCAGTTTATGGCAAGGCAGGGCCAAAAACATTCAGTACTTC. The entire variable domain, with the rest obtained from reference TRBV28 and TRBJ2-4, is as follows: DVKVTQSSRYLVKRTGEKVFLECVQDMDHENMFWYRQDPGLGLRLIYFSYDVKMKEKGDIPEGYSVSREKKERFSLILESASTNQTSMYLCASSLWQGRAKNIQYFGAGTRLSVL.

There are many counts of this clone. The rearrangement joins TRBV28 to TRBJ2-7; D may be TRBD2 (5 bases). This CDR3 is built from 13 residues. V was shortened by 9 bases and J by 2 bases, with 14 bases between the two germline ends. The germline CDR1 and CDR2 sequences are MDHEN and SYDVKM. The CDR3 is CASSTAAPYEQYF. The DNA of the CDR3 is TGTGCCAGTAGTACAGCGGCCCCCTACGAGCAGTACTTC.

This clone was recorded a few times. This sequence joins TRBV6-5 and TRBJ2-7; no reliable D call. Trimming removed 0 bases from V and 5 bases from J, with 8 bases in between. CDR3 size: 13 residues. CDR1 is MNHEY, CDR2 SVGAGI, per germline. The CDR3 DNA reads as TGTGCCAGCAGTTACTCGGCCCCAGACGAGCAGTACTTC. It specifies CASSYSAPDEQYF.

V gene TRBV2 combines with J gene TRBJ2-7, with 12 nucleotides matching TRBD2. Trimming removed 6 bases from V and 7 bases from J; junction bases left unmatched: 4. Germline V gives CDR1 SNHLY, CDR2 FYNNEI. The CDR3 runs 13 residues. The CDR3 coding sequence is TGTGCCAGCAGGAGGACTAGCGGGAATGAGCAGTACTTC. The encoded protein is CASRRTSGNEQYF.

The chain uses TRBV7-8 and TRBJ2-3, with TRBD1 as a possible D gene (6 bases). Looked up from germline, CDR1 is SGHVS and CDR2 is FQNEAQ. V was cut by 5 bases and J by 3 bases, with 12 bases left in between. The CDR3 is 14 amino acids. The CDR3 sequence: CASSPNTGTDTQYF. For the CDR3, the DNA is TGTGCCAGCAGCCCCAACACAGGGACAGATACGCAGTATTTT.

The chain links TRBV19 to TRBJ1-2; D is uncertain. This CDR3 region has 16 residues. The germline gives CDR1 LNHDA, CDR2 SQIVND (reference sequence). Trimming removed 3 bases from V and 0 bases from J, with 14 bases in between. The CDR3 nucleotides are TGTGCCAGTAGTATTTTGGGCCGGTTGGCTAACTATGGCTACACCTTC. Amino acids: CASSILGRLANYGYTF.